This T cell receptor (beta chain) was documented in a study of cytomegalovirus exposure and HLA in healthy donors. Study-wide background: Across roughly 400 genotyped donors, around 82% landed in the Caucasian-associated ancestry cluster.

Overall study results and limits: The records held CMV serostatus as the only immune exposure information. The authors assumed roughly uniform sequencing depth across donors for presence/absence analyses.

This CDR3 spans 12 amino acids. The V and J ends lost 3 bases and 6 bases respectively, with 9 bases between them. Germline-derived CDR1 and CDR2 are SGHVS and FNYEAQ. With 60 Vbeta and 13 Jbeta primers, the PCR was carried out. Authors' methods: Around 10 million of the 60 million to 80 million unique TCR beta chains counted in a later analysis were shared. Data came from immunoSEQ multiplex PCR; TCRdb stores just in-frame clones and leaves some out. V and J calls and clone size are given by that table; D and trimming were obtained from the DNA. The sample contains 68,000 or so clones, about four fifths of which appear only once. Notes on this clone: Its antigen is currently unknown.

What was sequenced was PBMCs. The rearrangement links TRBV7-6 to TRBJ2-7; D possibly corresponds to TRBD2 (5 bases). This sequence was found in a woman aged 25-40 years in good health and CMV-seronegative. This CDR3 is CASSFETSEQYF. CDR3 sequence (DNA): TGTGCCAGCAGCTTCGAAACTAGCGAGCAGTACTTC. Based on the CDR3 plus reference TRBV7-6 and TRBJ2-7, the full variable domain is GAGVSQSPRYKVTKRGQDVALRCDPISGHVSLYWYRQALGQGPEFLTYFNYEAQQDKSGLPNDRFSAERPEGSISTLTIQRTEQRDSAMYRCASSFETSEQYFGPGTRLTVT.